The present T cell receptor (beta chain) was sequenced within a study of shared T cell receptors in the human thymus. CDR1 is LGHNA, CDR2 YNFKEQ, per germline. Trimming took 0 bases from V and 8 from J; bases not matched to a gene: 6. CDR3 size: 16 residues. The protocol was immunoSEQ multiplex PCR, while the TCRdb copy is restricted to in-frame clones and leaves out a portion. This sample has approximately 660,000 clones, with approximately 88% found just once. These data are also associated with another study on human thymus T cells. That work adds: The source of the thymus tissue was resections taken during corrective heart surgery. V and J gene usage appeared biased in thymic and blood repertoires.

The receptor's source is a boy younger than two with a congenital heart defect. V and J are TRBV4-2 and TRBJ2-1, with 11 bases fitting TRBD2. The sequencing input was thymocytes. DNA of the CDR3: TGTGCCAGCAGCCAAGATGCGGGACTAGCGGTCTATGAGCAGTTCTTC. Translated: CASSQDAGLAVYEQFF.